This T cell receptor (beta chain) was identified during a study of blood T cell repertoires in COVID-19. Study details: Sources were T cells, B-cell-depleted T cells, or PBMCs; the material itself was cDNA or gDNA.

Losses at the gene ends were 5 bases for V and 8 bases for J; bases not matched to a gene: 12. Germline CDR1 is PRHDT and CDR2 is FYEKMQ (reference sequence). The CDR3 runs to 15 residues. As originally analysed: For nucleated cells, counts were estimated from reference gene primer amplification. The protocol was immunoSEQ multiplex PCR, while the TCRdb copy is restricted to in-frame clones and leaves out a portion. V, J and clone size derive from that table, while D and trimming were established from the DNA sequence. Of 260,000 or so clones in the sample, approximately 90% were seen once. Participants were aged about 18 to 90 years from approximately 23 US areas. Self-reported history from a screening survey and questionnaire set each donor's cohort.

Sequencing was performed on PBMCs or T cells enriched from blood (not recorded which). The receptor comes from a woman in her thirties or forties with acute COVID-19. This chain connects TRBV13 to TRBJ1-2; 9 nucleotides agree with TRBD1. Written as DNA, the CDR3 is TGTGCCAGCAGCCCTTGGGACAGGGAGATTGGAGGCTACACCTTC. Translation: CASSPWDREIGGYTF. Based on the CDR3 plus reference TRBV13 and TRBJ1-2, the full variable domain is AAGVIQSPRHLIKEKRETATLKCYPIPRHDTVYWYQQGPGQDPQFLISFYEKMQSDKGSIPDRFSAQQFSDYHSELNMSSLELGDSALYFCASSPWDREIGGYTFGSGTRLTVV.